This T cell receptor beta chain is drawn from a study of cytomegalovirus exposure and HLA in healthy donors. V lost 0 bases, J lost 2 bases, and 3 bases stayed unmatched. Germline CDR1 MNHNY, CDR2 SVGAGI (reference sequence). The CDR3 consists of 15 residues. As regards this clone: The antigen remains unidentified.

Whole-study findings and limits: Sequencing likely produced, as an artifact, a cluster of highly shared sequence variants. TCR beta V- and J-gene trimming was later associated with a missense DCLRE1C variant.

This PCR relied on a set of 60 Vbeta primers and 13 Jbeta primers. The method was immunoSEQ multiplex PCR; TCRdb's version includes in-frame clones alone and lacks a portion of them. Here the sample spans approximately 130,000 clones, around 85% being singletons. Sequenced material: PBMCs. The origin of this receptor is a boy between 5 and 17 years old in good health and CMV-seronegative. The chain recombines TRBV6-6 with TRBJ1-2; 7 bases fit TRBD1. DNA for the CDR3: TGTGCCAGCAGTTACTCGACAGGGCCAAACTATGGCTACACCTTC. Translated, it gives CASSYSTGPNYGYTF.